This TCR beta chain was obtained from a study of metastatic and nonmetastatic thyroid tumors. Across the whole study: Both malignant and benign thyroid patients supplied peripheral blood and tumor or nodule tissue samples, across which the repertoires of these patients were then compared.

No patient had received any treatment before thyroid surgery. How the authors handled the data: Clinicopathological groups differed in CDR3, with these differences serving to build a distant-metastasis classifier for papillary thyroid cancer. Using MiXCR, TCRdb re-called clones from the PCR reads. These V and J calls rely on TCRdb rather than the paper's analysis. Of about 46,000 clones listed, around 25% were seen once; the top ten hold around 3.5%. Trimming stripped 3 bases from V and 5 bases from J, with 19 bases between. CDR1 is DFQATT and CDR2 is SNEGSKA in the germline V gene (reference sequence). This CDR3 region has 16 residues.

The receptor's source is a male donor with papillary thyroid cancer or a benign thyroid nodule (not recorded which). Some clones in this sample may be carry-over from other donors' samples. The chain joins TRBV20-1 to TRBJ2-2; TRBD2 is a possible D gene (6 bases). Sample: blood. The CDR3 sequence: CSASIAVGRETGELFF. CDR3 nucleotide sequence: TGCAGTGCTAGTATCGCGGTAGGACGGGAGACCGGGGAGCTGTTTTTT.